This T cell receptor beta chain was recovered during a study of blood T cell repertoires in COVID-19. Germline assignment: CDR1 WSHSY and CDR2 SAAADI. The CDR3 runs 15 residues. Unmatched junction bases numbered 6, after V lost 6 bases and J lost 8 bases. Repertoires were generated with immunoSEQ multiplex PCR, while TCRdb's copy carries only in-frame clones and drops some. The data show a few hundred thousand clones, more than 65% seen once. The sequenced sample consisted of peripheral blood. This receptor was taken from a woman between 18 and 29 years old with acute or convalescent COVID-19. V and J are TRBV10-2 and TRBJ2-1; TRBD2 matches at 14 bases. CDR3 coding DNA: TGCGCCAGCAGGCGACTAGCGGGAGGGGGCCATGAGCAGTTCTTC. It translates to CASRRLAGGGHEQFF.